This passage covers 24 T cell receptor beta chains from one sample sequenced in a study of shared clonotypes between healthy human individuals (dated by TCRdb to the early 2020s). Libraries were constructed by the immunoSEQ multiplex PCR assay. TCRdb's version of the immuneACCESS table is confined to in-frame rearrangements and falls short of the full clone set. An unresolved V gene accounts for under half of the shortfall where checked; the remainder is of unknown origin. This sample lists fewer than 1.6 million clones; 98% were detected once. The top ten clones comprise approximately 0.4% of the sample. Sequencing used naive CD4+ T cells sorted from blood. The cell subset or site label corresponds to: CD45RA+ positively selected. The receptor set was obtained from a man aged 30-40 years in good health.

The genes are TRBV30 and TRBJ1-1; 7 bases line up with TRBD1. The CDR3 runs 11 residues. J lost 4 bases, V lost 5 bases, and 1 base had no gene match. Germline V gene lookup returns CDR1 GTSNPN and CDR2 SVGIG (reference sequence). The CDR3 DNA reads TGTGCCTGGCAGGGGGGCACTGAAGCTTTCTTT. Protein product: CAWQGGTEAFF. Full variable domain (missing parts from reference TRBV30 and TRBJ1-1): SQTIHQWPATLVQPVGSPLSLECTVEGTSNPNLYWYRQAAGRGLQLLFYSVGIGQISSEVPQNLSASRPQDRQFILSSKKLLLSDSGFYLCAWQGGTEAFFGQGTRLTVV.

The chain couples TRBV15 to TRBJ2-1, with D possibly matching TRBD1 (6 bases). There are 16 residues in the CDR3. Per the germline V gene, CDR1 is LNHNV and CDR2 is YYDKDF (reference sequence). V was shortened by 0 bases and J by 5 bases, with 14 bases between the two germline ends. The CDR3 DNA sequence: TGTGCCACCAGCAGAGAAACCCGACAGGTCCACAATGAGCAGTTCTTC. Its protein is CATSRETRQVHNEQFF.

Remarks on this clone: This CDR3 is also generated by other DNA sequences in the sample. The chain joins TRBV29-1 to TRBJ2-3; 9 nucleotides align to TRBD1. This CDR3 has 14 amino acids. The V segment lost 6 bases and the J segment 0 bases; nucleotides outside the gene matches: 4. Germline loops: CDR1 SQVTM, CDR2 ANQGSEA. The CDR3 spells CSVSGTGSTDTQYF. The CDR3 nucleotides are TGCAGCGTGTCTGGGACAGGGAGCACAGATACGCAGTATTTT.

The rearrangement uses TRBV29-1 and TRBJ1-1; tentatively, D is TRBD1 (5 bases). Trimming shortened V by 3 bases and J by 2 bases, and 13 bases separated the two germline ends. Looked up from germline, CDR1 is SQVTM and CDR2 is ANQGSEA. The CDR3 consists of 14 residues. The CDR3 DNA reads as TGCAGCGTTGACCAGGGCAGCGCTAACACTGAAGCTTTCTTT. Encoded protein: CSVDQGSANTEAFF.

This clone has a single count. V is TRBV28 and J is TRBJ1-4, with D possibly TRBD1 on 6 matching bases. Germline V lookup: CDR1 MDHEN, CDR2 SYDVKM. The V end lost 6 bases, the J end lost 0 bases, and 17 bases lay between the germline ends. This CDR3 region has 17 residues. In nucleotides, the CDR3 is TGTGCCAGCAGAAGCTATGTGGCAGGGGCAACTAATGAAAAACTGTTTTTT. It is translated as CASRSYVAGATNEKLFF.

With respect to this clone: Distinct nucleotide sequences in the sample also encode this CDR3. This rearrangement joins TRBV6-5 to TRBJ2-7; TRBD2 might be the D (6 bases). Germline-derived CDR1 and CDR2 are MNHEY and SVGAGI. The CDR3 is made up of 14 amino acids. The ends were cut back, 4 bases at V and 2 bases at J, with 12 bases in the middle. CDR3 sequence: CASSSPGLTYEQYF. CDR3 DNA sequence: TGTGCCAGCAGTTCGCCGGGACTTACCTACGAGCAGTACTTC.

The V call is TRBV7-9, the J call TRBJ2-1, with TRBD2 identical over 12 bases. V lost 4 bases and J lost 6; bases outside the gene matches: 13. The CDR3 length is 18 residues. Germline values: CDR1 SEHNR, CDR2 FQNEAQ (reference sequence). The CDR3 coding sequence is TGTGCCAGCAGCTCAGATGCTAGCGGGAGGGCCAGGGTCAATGAGCAGTTCTTC. Protein: CASSSDASGRARVNEQFF. Supplemented by reference TRBV7-9 and TRBJ2-1, the full variable domain reads DTGVSQNPRHKITKRGQNVTFRCDPISEHNRLYWYRQTLGQGPEFLTYFQNEAQLEKSRLLSDRFSAERPKGSFSTLEIQRTEQGDSAMYLCASSSDASGRARVNEQFFGPGTRLTVL.

This clone is a singleton in its sample. The rearrangement links TRBV15 to TRBJ2-7, with 7 bases lining up with TRBD2. Losses at the gene ends were 1 base for V and 6 bases for J; bases not matched to a gene: 3. Germline V gene lookup returns CDR1 LNHNV and CDR2 YYDKDF (reference sequence). The CDR3 extends over 13 amino acids. CDR3 nucleotides: TGTGCCACCAGCAGAGGCGGGAGTGGCGAGCAGTACTTC. Its protein is CATSRGGSGEQYF.

The CDR3 protein is CASSTVDHSNQPQHF. The CDR3 DNA sequence: TGTGCCAGTAGTACCGTCGACCATAGCAATCAGCCCCAGCATTTT. J is TRBJ1-5 and V is TRBV19; D is uncertain. V lost 4 bases, J lost 0 bases, and 10 bases lay in between. Germline CDR1 and CDR2: LNHDA and SQIVND (reference sequence). The CDR3 totals 15 residues.

V usage is TRBV4-1 and J usage is TRBJ2-7, with TRBD1 matching over 9 bases. Looked up from germline, CDR1 is MGHRA and CDR2 is YSYEKL. V dropped 1 base and J dropped 3; count of bases not matched to a gene: 4. The CDR3 has 15 amino acids. The CDR3 region is CASSQGDREGYEQYF. CDR3 coding DNA: TGCGCCAGCAGCCAAGGGGACAGGGAAGGCTACGAGCAGTACTTC.

The V and J genes are TRBV28 and TRBJ2-1, with D maybe TRBD1 (6 bases). CDR1 and CDR2 (germline): MDHEN, SYDVKM. Between the trimmed V and J ends, which lost 2 bases and 12 bases, there was a span of 11 bases. The CDR3 runs to 12 residues. Here the CDR3 reads CASSLPPTGQFF. The CDR3, as DNA: TGTGCCAGCAGTTTACCCCCGACAGGGCAGTTCTTC.

The rearrangement joins TRBV6-6 to TRBJ2-1; possible D gene TRBD1, 6 bases. Trimming took 8 bases from V and 0 from J, leaving 14 bases between them. The length of the CDR3 is 15 residues. Germline V lookup: CDR1 MNHNY, CDR2 SVGAGI (reference sequence). The CDR3 DNA is TGTGCCAGCCAACCACAGGGCATCTCCTACAATGAGCAGTTCTTC. Its protein is CASQPQGISYNEQFF.

On this clone itself: One end of the junction does not line up with germline, which may come from a read error. The chain is built from TRBV7-7 and TRBJ2-7; possibly TRBD1 or TRBD2 for D (5 bases each). Germline assignment: CDR1 SSHAT and CDR2 FNYEAQ (reference sequence). This CDR3 spans 17 amino acids. CDR3 bases: TGTGCTAGCAGGCTAAGGGGACCGGGATCAAAAGGCTACGAGCAGTACTTC. This codes for CASRLRGPGSKGYEQYF.

The rearrangement joins TRBV7-8 to TRBJ2-6, with 11 bases identical to TRBD1. Germline lookup yields CDR1 SGHVS and CDR2 FQNEAQ. V shed 3 bases, J shed 0 bases, and the junction held 10 bases outside the gene matches. The CDR3 totals 20 residues. CDR3 sequence: CASSFGTGGMKLSGANVLTF. In DNA, the CDR3 is TGTGCCAGCAGCTTTGGGACAGGGGGAATGAAACTCTCTGGGGCCAACGTCCTGACTTTC. The whole variable domain, filled in from reference TRBV7-8 and TRBJ2-6, reads GAGVSQSPRYKVAKRGQDVALRCDPISGHVSLFWYQQALGQGPEFLTYFQNEAQLDKSGLPSDRFFAERPEGSVSTLKIQRTQQEDSAVYLCASSFGTGGMKLSGANVLTFGAGSRLTVL.

The gene calls are TRBV5-1 and TRBJ1-1; D gene unclear. Trimming shortened V by 1 base and J by 3 bases, and 4 bases separated the two germline ends. Germline V gives CDR1 SGHRS, CDR2 YFSETQ. This CDR3 is built from 12 residues. CDR3 amino acids: CASSLTHTEAFF. CDR3 DNA sequence: TGCGCCAGCAGCTTGACACACACTGAAGCTTTCTTT.

This clone appeared a single time. The gene calls are TRBV11-2 and TRBJ1-2; 9 bases agree with TRBD1. The CDR3 is 17 residues long. V was clipped by 3 bases and J by 7 bases; unmatched bases: 15. Germline-derived CDR1 and CDR2 are SGHAT and FQNNGV. In DNA, the CDR3 is TGTGCCAGCAGCTTGACCGTCACAGGGGGCGCAGTAAGTGGCTACACCTTC. Protein: CASSLTVTGGAVSGYTF. The full variable domain, rest sourced from reference TRBV11-2 and TRBJ1-2, is EAGVAQSPRYKIIEKRQSVAFWCNPISGHATLYWYQQILGQGPKLLIQFQNNGVVDDSQLPKDRFSAERLKGVDSTLKIQPAKLEDSAVYLCASSLTVTGGAVSGYTFGSGTRLTVV.

The genes are TRBV27 and TRBJ2-3; 10 bases fit TRBD2. With 6 bases clipped from V and 0 bases from J, the junction kept 0 bases outside the gene matches. The CDR3 spans 14 residues. Germline CDR1 is MNHEY and CDR2 is SMNVEV (reference sequence). The CDR3 DNA sequence: TGTGCCAGCAGGACTAGCGGGAGCACAGATACGCAGTATTTT. This codes for CASRTSGSTDTQYF.

Comment on this clone: The same CDR3 also results from other DNA sequences found in this sample. The chain uses TRBV29-1 and TRBJ2-7; D not resolved. CDR1 is SQVTM and CDR2 is ANQGSEA in the germline V gene. V lost 6 bases and J 3 bases, leaving 9 bases between the germline ends. The CDR3 loop spans 11 amino acids. CDR3 DNA: TGCAGCGTAGGACGTAGCTACGAGCAGTACTTC. Its protein is CSVGRSYEQYF.

The V and J genes are TRBV9 and TRBJ1-1; 10 bases fit TRBD1. J lost 2 bases, V lost 3 bases, and 4 bases had no gene match. The CDR3 consists of 15 residues. CDR1 and CDR2 (germline): SGDLS, YYNGEE. The CDR3 sequence is CASSGTGGRNTEAFF. CDR3 in DNA: TGTGCCAGCAGCGGGACAGGGGGTAGAAACACTGAAGCTTTCTTT.

V usage is TRBV7-2 and J usage is TRBJ1-3, with D possibly TRBD1 on 6 matching bases. The germline CDR1 and CDR2 sequences are SGHTA and FQGNSA. Between the trimmed V and J ends, which lost 4 bases and 2 bases, there was a span of 21 bases. The CDR3 is 18 residues long. The CDR3 sequence is CASSSLVGGVRAGNTIYF. Written as DNA, the CDR3 is TGTGCCAGCAGCTCCCTGGTGGGGGGCGTTAGGGCTGGAAACACCATATATTTT. The complete variable domain, with remaining parts taken from reference TRBV7-2 and TRBJ1-3, reads GAGVSQSPSNKVTEKGKDVELRCDPISGHTALYWYRQSLGQGLEFLIYFQGNSAPDKSGLPSDRFSAERTGGSVSTLTIQRTQQEDSAVYLCASSSLVGGVRAGNTIYFGEGSWLTVV.

The chain carries TRBV4-2 and TRBJ2-5, with no clear D. The CDR3 runs 12 residues. Germline V CDR1 and CDR2: LGHNA, YNFKEQ. V was shortened by 0 bases and J by 13 bases, with 12 bases between the two germline ends. The chain's CDR3 is CASSQDRADRYF. In nucleotides, the CDR3 is TGTGCCAGCAGCCAAGATAGGGCAGACCGGTACTTC.

V gene TRBV11-2 combines with J gene TRBJ2-5; D is perhaps TRBD2 (7 bases). Germline-derived CDR1 and CDR2 are SGHAT and FQNNGV. Trimming cost V 7 bases and J 7 bases, with 25 bases left between them. The CDR3 consists of 16 residues. The DNA for the CDR3 is TGTGCCAGCACCTCTGGATGGGGGGGCAGTTTAGGGACCCAGTACTTC. Translated, it gives CASTSGWGGSLGTQYF.

The chain employs TRBV19 and TRBJ2-3; 9 positions match TRBD2. After removal of 6 bases from V and 0 bases from J, the junction contained 4 bases not matched to a gene. Germline V lookup: CDR1 LNHDA, CDR2 SQIVND (reference sequence). The CDR3 length is 15 residues. CDR3 region: CASRISGSSTDTQYF. Written as DNA, the CDR3 is TGTGCCAGTAGAATTAGCGGGAGCAGCACAGATACGCAGTATTTT.

The chain recombines TRBV7-9 with TRBJ2-1; D might be TRBD1 (6 bases). The CDR3 is made up of 14 amino acids. Per the germline V gene, CDR1 is SEHNR and CDR2 is FQNEAQ (reference sequence). Trimming removed 1 base at V and 9 bases at J, with 13 bases between. The CDR3 spells CASSLGTAAVEQFF. Written as DNA, the CDR3 is TGTGCCAGCAGCTTAGGGACAGCGGCGGTTGAGCAGTTCTTC.